Below, 6 T cell receptor beta chains from the same sample are listed, as sequenced in a study of T cell changes during pregnancy in multiple sclerosis. Sequencing was performed with immunoSEQ multiplex PCR; in TCRdb, only in-frame clones are kept and a portion is missing. The data contain roughly 40,000 clones, around 94% of them singletons. The sequencing used peripheral blood, collected in the third trimester of pregnancy. The receptors here all came from a female donor with multiple sclerosis, enrolled in a pregnancy study.

The chain has TRBV7-2 and TRBJ2-1, with D unresolved. Germline V gene data show CDR1 as SGHTA and CDR2 as FQGNSA. This CDR3 region has 12 residues. Trimming pared 3 bases from V and 12 bases from J, leaving 12 bases between. The DNA of the CDR3 is TGTGCCAGCAGCTTCCGACTCGGTGGGCAGTTCTTC. This codes for CASSFRLGGQFF.

The chain recombines TRBV5-1 with TRBJ2-3, with D possibly being TRBD2 (6 bases). The germline V gene encodes CDR1 SGHRS and CDR2 YFSETQ. The CDR3 sequence is 13 residues long. Trimming removed 7 bases from V and 1 base from J, with 10 bases in between. The CDR3: CASGKRGTDTQYF. Written as DNA, the CDR3 is TGCGCCAGCGGTAAGCGGGGCACAGATACGCAGTATTTT.

This clone has just one count. The chain combines TRBV18 with TRBJ1-1; 11 bases map to TRBD1. CDR1 and CDR2 from the germline V gene are KGHSH and LQKENI. Losses at the gene ends were 2 bases for V and 4 bases for J; bases not matched to a gene: 6. This CDR3 region has 16 residues. CDR3 DNA sequence: TGTGCCAGCTCACCAAGGGGACAGGGGGATGGCACTGAAGCTTTCTTT. Amino acids: CASSPRGQGDGTEAFF. The variable domain in full, with the rest retrieved from reference TRBV18 and TRBJ1-1, is NAGVMQNPRHLVRRRGQEARLRCSPMKGHSHVYWYRQLPEEGLKFMVYLQKENIIDESGMPKERFSAEFPKEGPSILRIQQVVRGDSAAYFCASSPRGQGDGTEAFFGQGTRLTVV.

CDR3 DNA sequence: TGTGCCAGCAGGGACAGGGGGCCTGAAGCTTTCTTT. The encoded protein is CASRDRGPEAFF. This chain joins TRBV2 and TRBJ1-1; 11 bases are a match to TRBD1. CDR1 and CDR2 from the germline V gene are SNHLY and FYNNEI. The CDR3 is 12 amino acids. V shed 6 bases, J shed 6 bases, and the junction held 0 bases outside the gene matches.

This rearrangement joins TRBV19 to TRBJ2-7; D is possibly TRBD1 (6 bases). V gave up 7 bases and J gave up 2 bases, with 6 bases separating them. The CDR3 runs to 11 residues. Germline lookup yields CDR1 LNHDA and CDR2 SQIVND (reference sequence). CDR3 in amino acids: CASKGAYEQYF. CDR3 sequence (DNA): TGTGCCAGTAAGGGGGCCTACGAGCAGTACTTC. Full variable domain (outside the CDR3, taken from reference TRBV19 and TRBJ2-7): DGGITQSPKYLFRKEGQNVTLSCEQNLNHDAMYWYRQDPGQGLRLIYYSQIVNDFQKGDIAEGYSVSREKKESFPLTVTSAQKNPTAFYLCASKGAYEQYFGPGTRLTVT.

The chain uses TRBV7-9 and TRBJ2-5; the D gene is possibly TRBD2 (5 bases). The CDR3 is made up of 13 amino acids. V was cut by 7 bases and J by 5 bases, with 14 bases left in between. CDR1 and CDR2 (germline): SEHNR, FQNEAQ (reference sequence). The DNA for the CDR3 is TGTGCCAGCAACGGGCCCGGGGAGGAGACCCAGTACTTC. This codes for CASNGPGEETQYF.